Listed here is a single T cell receptor beta chain. As processed by the authors: Estimation of nucleated cell counts relied on the amplification of reference gene primers. The data were produced by immunoSEQ multiplex PCR, yet TCRdb's version contains in-frame clones alone and is incomplete. The V and J calls and clone size come from that table; D and trimming were worked out from the DNA. The sample has about 200,000 clones; 70% to 90% are singletons. V was shortened by 1 base and J by 4 bases, with 8 bases between the two germline ends. Germline assignment: CDR1 GTSNPN and CDR2 SVGIG (reference sequence). This CDR3 region has 13 residues. These data belong to a study of blood T cell repertoires in COVID-19. Turning to the study itself: Acute and convalescent COVID-19 samples came from the United States, Italy and Spain. Sources were T cells, B-cell-depleted T cells, or PBMCs; the material itself was cDNA or gDNA.

This chain connects TRBV30 to TRBJ1-5; D gene uncertain. The source material was peripheral blood. The TCR comes from a man in his 60s with active or convalescent COVID-19. In DNA form, the CDR3 reads TGTGCCTGGAGTGCCCCTCAGAATCAGCCCCAGCATTTT. Its protein is CAWSAPQNQPQHF.